This entry features one T cell receptor (beta chain) sequence. The data were obtained in a study of shared clonotypes between healthy human individuals. Study overall: The cohort had two women and a few men, ages 18 to 49.

Each CD8 memory set brought CD45RO+ cells together with CCR7-negative CD45RA+ TemRA cells. The ends lost 5 bases at V and 5 bases at J; junction bases unmatched: 5. The CDR3 extends over 13 amino acids. Germline assignment: CDR1 MDHEN and CDR2 SYDVKM. Several immunoSEQ 96-well plates shared each subset's DNA, each plate a replicate. Original methodology: ImmunoSEQ yielded junction-only sequences lacking quality scores, so filtering differed. Only in-frame clones appear in the TCRdb table, and some are missing; sequencing was by immunoSEQ multiplex PCR. The V and J calls and clone size are taken from that table; D and trimming were inferred from the DNA. The repertoire includes approximately 710,000 clones, 90% of them detected once, and roughly 36% sits in the top ten.

This sequence was found in a man aged 18 to 35 in good health. Some clones in this sample may be carry-over from other donors' samples. This chain links TRBV28 with TRBJ2-5; TRBD1 agrees at 7 bases. Sequencing input: memory CD8+ T cells from PBMCs. Stated subset: CD45RO+ cells pooled with CCR7-negative TemRA cells. The chain's CDR3 is CASSPGQRETQYF. DNA for the CDR3: TGTGCCAGCAGTCCGGGACAGCGGGAGACCCAGTACTTC.